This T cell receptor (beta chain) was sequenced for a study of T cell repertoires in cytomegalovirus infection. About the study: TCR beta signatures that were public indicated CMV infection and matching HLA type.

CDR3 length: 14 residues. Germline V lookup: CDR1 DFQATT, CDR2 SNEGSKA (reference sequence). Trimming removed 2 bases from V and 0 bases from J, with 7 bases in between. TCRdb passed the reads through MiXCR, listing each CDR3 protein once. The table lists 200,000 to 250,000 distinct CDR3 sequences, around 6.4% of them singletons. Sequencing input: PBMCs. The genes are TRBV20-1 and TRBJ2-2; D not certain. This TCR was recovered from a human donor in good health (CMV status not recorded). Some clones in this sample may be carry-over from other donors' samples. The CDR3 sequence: CSARKGSNTGELFF. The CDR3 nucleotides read TGCAGTGCTAGAAAAGGCTCGAACACCGGGGAGCTGTTTTTT.